Below are 18 T cell receptor beta chains sequenced from a single sample in a study of T cells in Graves' hyperthyroidism and ophthalmopathy. Amplification of TCR beta CDR3 regions was performed using RNA transcripts as template. HTBI primers were the set used in a first-round RT-PCR of the TCR CDR3. TCRdb re-derived calls from the multiplex PCR reads in MiXCR, one entry per CDR3 protein. The table includes roughly 530,000 distinct CDR3 sequences, approximately 17% detected once. Source material: blood. The receptors stem from a woman under 30 with Graves' ophthalmopathy.

This clonotype was counted at least ten times. V usage is TRBV28 and J usage is TRBJ2-6; the D is unclear. The CDR3 extends over 14 amino acids. CDR1 is MDHEN, CDR2 SYDVKM, per germline. Trimming left V 8 bases short and J 4 bases short, with 12 bases between. CDR3 sequence (DNA): TGTGCCAGCCAAGAAGGTAGAGGGGCCAACGTCCTGACTTTC. This translates into CASQEGRGANVLTF.

This clonotype was counted many times. The V call is TRBV18, the J call TRBJ2-7, with 10 bases aligning to TRBD2. The CDR3 contains 14 residues. Germline CDR1 reads KGHSH; CDR2 reads LQKENI. The trim removed 8 bases at V and 2 bases at J, leaving 6 bases unmatched. CDR3 in DNA: TGTGCCAGCAGCCCAGCGGGAGGGCCCTACGAGCAGTACTTC. It translates to CASSPAGGPYEQYF.

This clonotype was seen at least ten times. The chain combines TRBV7-2 with TRBJ1-5; D gene unclear. Germline V lookup: CDR1 SGHTA, CDR2 FQGNSA. The CDR3 contains 15 residues. Trimming cost V 5 bases and J 0 bases, with 11 bases left between them. In DNA, the CDR3 is TGTGCCAGCAGCGCACCGACGAATAGCAATCAGCCCCAGCATTTT. Translated: CASSAPTNSNQPQHF.

The chain is built from TRBV6-1 and TRBJ2-1; D unclear. The CDR3 has 15 residues. Germline CDR1 MNHNS, CDR2 SASEGT. With 0 bases removed from V and 8 bases from J, the gap between germline ends came to 14 bases. The CDR3 DNA reads as TGTGCCAGCAGTGAAGCGAGCCTGTTGGTTGATGAGCAGTTCTTC. Its translation is CASSEASLLVDEQFF.

Ten or more counts support this clonotype. The CDR3 nucleotides read TGTGCCAGCAGCTTAATGCAGCGGCAAGAGACCCAGTACTTC. Translating it yields CASSLMQRQETQYF. The chain carries TRBV7-6 and TRBJ2-5; a weak D match, TRBD2 (5 bases). The V gene's germline CDR1 is SGHVS and CDR2 FNYEAQ. This CDR3 is 14 amino acids long. V shed 2 bases and J shed 2 bases, with 9 bases lying between them.

Concerning this clonotype: Just one base apart from a much larger clone, this may be a read error. The chain uses TRBV6-9 and TRBJ2-7, with TRBD2 identical over 12 bases. Germline-derived CDR1 and CDR2 are MNHGY and SVAAGI. The CDR3 has 14 amino acids. The DNA of the CDR3 is TGTACCAGCAGTTACCTAGCGGGGGGGCTCGGGCAGTACTTC. It codes for CTSSYLAGGLGQYF.

The CDR3 sequence is CASSQAGLGGQPQHF. In DNA, the CDR3 is TGCGCCAGCAGCCAAGCGGGTCTCGGTGGTCAGCCCCAGCATTTT. The chain combines TRBV4-1 with TRBJ1-5; unclear D gene. V lost 1 base to trimming and J lost 6 bases, with 13 bases between them. CDR3 length equals 15 residues. Germline CDR1 is MGHRA and CDR2 is YSYEKL.

The rearrangement uses TRBV20-1 and TRBJ2-5; 7 bases map to TRBD2. Germline V CDR1 and CDR2: DFQATT, SNEGSKA (reference sequence). The CDR3 runs 15 residues. The J segment lost 5 bases and the V segment lost 3 bases, leaving 12 bases of the junction unmatched. CDR3 sequence reads: CSARGVAGDWETQYF. CDR3 sequence (DNA): TGCAGTGCTAGGGGGGTGGCGGGAGATTGGGAGACCCAGTACTTC.

The chain recombines TRBV30 with TRBJ2-3, with D unclear. This CDR3 is built from 13 residues. CDR1 GTSNPN and CDR2 SVGIG come from the germline V gene (reference sequence). The V gene lost 4 bases and the J gene lost 4 bases, with 12 bases spanning the gap. The CDR3 DNA is TGTGCCTGGACCCCGGTGGCGGCAGATACGCAGTATTTT. This codes for CAWTPVAADTQYF.

This clonotype was seen many times. This chain uses TRBV4-1 with TRBJ2-5; no firm D call. The CDR3 covers 13 residues. CDR1 MGHRA and CDR2 YSYEKL come from the germline V gene. Deletions cut 4 bases from V and 4 bases from J, with 10 bases between. Here the CDR3 reads CASSPSQRETQYF. The CDR3 DNA follows: TGCGCCAGCAGCCCCAGCCAACGAGAGACCCAGTACTTC.

A remark on this clonotype: An end of the junction differs from the germline gene, which may be a read error. The gene calls are TRBV5-6 and TRBJ1-1; 8 bases agree with TRBD1. The CDR3 has 16 residues. Looked up from germline, CDR1 is SGHDT and CDR2 is YYEEEE. The CDR3 DNA reads TGTGCCTGCAGCCCCGGAAGGACAGGGATGAACACTGAAGCTTTCTTT. Residues: CACSPGRTGMNTEAFF.

As concerns this clonotype: A read error may be the cause here, since a much bigger clone is one base away. CDR3: CASSLGRGNLYEQCF. The CDR3 region has the DNA TGTGCCAGCAGTTTAGGGCGGGGGAACCTATACGAGCAGTGCTTC. The J gene is TRBJ2-7, the V gene TRBV12-3 or TRBV12-4; 7 nucleotides agree with TRBD2. This CDR3 spans 15 amino acids.

This chain uses TRBV11-2 with TRBJ2-7; D uncertain. This CDR3 region has 14 residues. CDR1 is SGHAT and CDR2 is FQNNGV in the germline V gene. V was clipped by 3 bases and J by 2 bases, with 11 bases between them. In DNA, the CDR3 is TGTGCCAGCAGCTTGACCGACGCTACCTACGAGCAGTACTTC. Translated, it gives CASSLTDATYEQYF.

This clonotype has at least ten counts. The chain recombines TRBV25-1 with TRBJ1-2, with D maybe TRBD1 (5 bases). V was pared by 6 bases and J by 7 bases, with 15 bases between. Germline V CDR1 and CDR2: MGHDK, SYGVNS. The length of the CDR3 is 13 residues. The CDR3 coding sequence is TGTGCCAGCAGCGCGGGGCCCGGAGGTGGCTACACCTTC. Amino acid sequence: CASSAGPGGGYTF.

V gene TRBV30 combines with J gene TRBJ2-7; 9 bases are a match to TRBD2. The J segment lost 3 bases and the V segment lost 2 bases, leaving 11 bases of the junction unmatched. Looked up from germline, CDR1 is GTSNPN and CDR2 is SVGIG (reference sequence). This CDR3 spans 16 amino acids. CDR3 bases: TGTGCCTGGAGTACTCTCCTAAAGCGGGGGGACTACGAGCAGTACTTC. Amino acids: CAWSTLLKRGDYEQYF.

This clonotype was counted at least ten times. The V and J genes are TRBV30 and TRBJ2-3, with 12 nucleotides matching TRBD2. The CDR3 contains 14 residues. Looked up from germline, CDR1 is GTSNPN and CDR2 is SVGIG (reference sequence). V shed 4 bases, J shed 5 bases, and the junction held 4 bases outside the gene matches. The CDR3: CAWNPGLAGDTQYF. CDR3 nucleotides: TGTGCCTGGAACCCGGGACTAGCGGGAGATACGCAGTATTTT.

Ten or more counts support this clonotype. The rearrangement uses TRBV5-1 and TRBJ2-2; 7 bases are a match to TRBD1. Germline lookup yields CDR1 SGHRS and CDR2 YFSETQ. The CDR3 spans 19 residues. V lost 3 bases, J lost 5 bases, and 19 bases stayed unmatched. CDR3 sequence (DNA): TGCGCCAGCAGCTGGGGGCACGGCGCGACAGGGATTGTAACCGGGGAGCTGTTTTTT. Its protein is CASSWGHGATGIVTGELFF.

The CDR3 DNA follows: TGCGCCAGCAGCTTCCAGATGGTCCAAGAGACCCAGTACTTC. Protein product: CASSFQMVQETQYF. The rearrangement joins TRBV5-1 to TRBJ2-5; no reliable D call. Trimming took off 2 bases at V and 1 base at J, with 9 bases between the two ends. Germline V CDR1 and CDR2: SGHRS, YFSETQ. CDR3 length equals 14 residues.